This T cell receptor (beta chain) derives from a study of Graves' ophthalmopathy and Graves' hyperthyroidism. Hyperthyroidism patients were newly diagnosed, ill under 2 months, and aged 18 to 65 years. Uncontrolled infections, other autoimmune diseases, pregnancy or lactation barred patients from enrollment. At least ten counts were recorded for this clonotype. Antigen: not known. Beta-chain TCR CDR3 regions were amplified from RNA transcripts. Investigators did first-round RT-PCR with HTBI primers, then second-round multiplex PCR. TCRdb fed the multiplex PCR reads into MiXCR, producing one record per CDR3 protein. The sample shows roughly 420,000 distinct CDR3 sequences, under 25% of them seen only once. The CDR3 totals 14 residues. Per the germline V gene, CDR1 is MDHEN and CDR2 is SYDVKM. V was shortened by 8 bases and J by 3 bases, with 16 bases between the two germline ends. Study observations and caveats: Blood also held most thyroid clonotypes expanded above 0.001 frequency. A 13-signature model separated ophthalmopathy from stable hyperthyroidism, around 90% sensitivity, approximately 84% specificity.

This TCR was sampled from a woman under 30 with stable Graves' hyperthyroidism. V is TRBV28 and J is TRBJ1-2; the D gene is possibly TRBD1 (6 bases). The sequenced sample was peripheral blood. CDR3 region: CASSPSQGYYGYTF. The CDR3 DNA reads as TGTGCCAGCTCCCCGTCACAGGGATACTATGGCTACACCTTC.